A selection of T cell receptor beta chains follows, all from one sample in a study of blood T cell repertoires in COVID-19. Method: immunoSEQ multiplex PCR; TCRdb's copy keeps in-frame clones and lacks some. The sample lists a few hundred thousand clones; more than 70% were seen once. Sequenced input: peripheral blood. Every receptor here comes from a woman aged 50 to 65 with COVID-19, enrolled during active disease. Both conserved end residues are part of each CDR3. A D gene is named only where the DNA matches it firmly. Clone size is given for some rows only: seen once, a few or many times, or a class if the clone is expanded.

abundance	j_gene	v_gene	d_gene	CDR3aa	CDR3nt
-	TRBJ1-3	TRBV6-6	TRBD1	CASSTRTGGRNTIYF	TGTGCCAGCAGTACCCGGACAGGGGGTAGAAACACCATATATTTT
-	TRBJ2-7	TRBV5-6	-	CASSLPGLKSYEQYF	TGTGCCAGCAGCCTCCCCGGACTTAAGTCCTACGAGCAGTACTTC
-	TRBJ1-2	TRBV5-1	-	CASSLGTASYGYTF	TGCGCCAGCAGCTTGGGGACAGCCAGCTATGGCTACACCTTC
-	TRBJ1-3	TRBV30	-	CAWGEGHSGNTIYF	TGTGCCTGGGGGGAGGGCCACTCTGGAAACACCATATATTTT
-	TRBJ2-1	TRBV24-1	TRBD2	CATSDSSSGGPEGEQFF	TGTGCCACCAGTGATTCCTCTAGCGGGGGGCCAGAGGGGGAGCAGTTCTTC
few	TRBJ2-7	TRBV7-9	TRBD1	CASSLRTGSSYEQYF	TGTGCCAGCAGCTTGCGGACAGGGTCGTCCTACGAGCAGTACTTC
-	TRBJ1-3	TRBV4-1	TRBD1	CASSLQGGRGNTIYF	TGCGCCAGCAGCTTACAGGGGGGGCGCGGAAACACCATATATTTT
-	TRBJ2-7	TRBV19	TRBD1	CASSAFRDRGEQYF	TGTGCCAGTAGTGCCTTCCGGGACAGGGGGGAGCAGTACTTC
-	TRBJ2-3	TRBV28	-	CASSLPPRVLLTDTQYF	TGTGCCAGCAGCCTTCCCCCCCGGGTTCTCCTCACAGATACGCAGTATTTT
-	TRBJ2-7	TRBV30	-	CAGAGFYEQYF	TGTGCCGGTGCCGGGTTCTACGAGCAGTACTTC
-	TRBJ1-2	TRBV19	TRBD1	CASTIIGQETYGYTF	TGTGCCAGTACCATCATCGGACAGGAGACCTATGGCTACACCTTC
-	TRBJ1-4	TRBV11-2	-	CASSRTGPREKLFF	TGTGCCAGCAGCCGTACAGGGCCCCGAGAAAAACTGTTTTTT
-	TRBJ2-7	TRBV6-5	TRBD2	CASTSGGPYEQYF	TGTGCCAGCACCAGCGGGGGACCCTACGAGCAGTACTTC
-	TRBJ1-4	TRBV4-2	-	CASSQDQEIRKLFF	TGTGCCAGCAGCCAAGATCAAGAGATTAGAAAACTGTTTTTT
-	TRBJ2-1	TRBV2	TRBD2	CASRGRGDPLWQFF	TGTGCCAGCAGGGGGCGGGGGGACCCGTTGTGGCAGTTCTTC
-	TRBJ1-5	TRBV27	-	CASSPQPGSNQPQHF	TGTGCCAGCAGTCCCCAACCGGGGAGCAATCAGCCCCAGCATTTT
-	TRBJ2-5	TRBV27	TRBD2	CASKSSGDQETQYF	TGTGCCAGCAAGTCTAGCGGGGACCAAGAGACCCAGTACTTC
-	TRBJ2-3	TRBV5-1	TRBD1	CASSGMGQQEIGQYF	TGCGCCAGCAGTGGTATGGGACAGCAAGAGATAGGGCAGTATTTT
-	TRBJ2-5	TRBV7-7	-	CASSSGGGGQETQYF	TGTGCCAGCAGCTCTGGGGGGGGCGGCCAAGAGACCCAGTACTTC
-	TRBJ1-4	TRBV5-6	TRBD1	CASSSNRGMGEKLFF	TGTGCCAGCAGCTCAAACAGGGGAATGGGGGAAAAACTGTTTTTT
-	TRBJ2-4	TRBV30	-	CAWSGGRDRGIQYF	TGTGCCTGGAGTGGGGGCAGGGATCGTGGCATTCAGTACTTC
-	TRBJ2-7	TRBV19	TRBD1	CASSPQRTGTNEQYF	TGTGCCAGTAGTCCCCAGCGGACAGGGACCAACGAGCAGTACTTC
-	TRBJ1-1	TRBV7-9	-	CASSLVREAFF	TGTGCCAGCAGCTTAGTCAGAGAAGCTTTCTTT
-	TRBJ1-2	TRBV14	-	CASSQGRGYGYTF	TGTGCCAGCAGCCAAGGACGGGGCTATGGCTACACCTTC
-	TRBJ2-2	TRBV27	-	CASSERPRGVPGELFF	TGTGCCAGCAGTGAGCGACCCAGGGGTGTCCCCGGGGAGCTGTTTTTT
once	TRBJ2-7	TRBV27	-	CASSNRQNYEQYF	TGTGCCAGCAGTAACAGACAGAACTACGAGCAGTACTTC
-	TRBJ1-2	TRBV2	-	CASSLDTPRVFYGYTF	TGTGCCAGCAGTCTGGACACTCCCCGCGTATTTTATGGCTACACCTTC
-	TRBJ1-6	TRBV3-1/TRBV3-2	-	CASSQGTEYNSPLHF	TGTGCCAGCAGCCAAGGGACTGAGTATAATTCACCCCTCCACTTT
-	TRBJ1-4	TRBV19	-	CASTPTGLDTNEKLFF	TGTGCCAGCACTCCCACAGGGCTTGACACGAATGAAAAACTGTTTTTT
-	TRBJ1-1	TRBV4-1	-	CASSQPGGEAFF	TGCGCCAGCAGTCAACCGGGGGGGGAAGCTTTCTTT
once	TRBJ1-1	TRBV10-3	-	CAISDGRGVTEAFF	TGTGCCATCAGTGATGGACGGGGAGTCACTGAAGCTTTCTTT
-	TRBJ1-2	TRBV7-9	TRBD1	CASSSVSGQYGYTF	TGTGCCAGCAGCTCGGTCTCGGGACAGTATGGCTACACCTTC
-	TRBJ2-7	TRBV11-2	-	CASTGTGLRSYEQYF	TGTGCCAGCACCGGCACGGGGTTGCGATCCTACGAGCAGTACTTC
-	TRBJ1-1	TRBV10-3	-	CAISDPGHLNTEAFF	TGTGCCATCAGTGACCCGGGACACCTCAACACTGAAGCTTTCTTT
-	TRBJ2-7	TRBV28	TRBD1	CASSSPDRDEQYF	TGTGCCAGCAGTTCCCCGGACAGGGATGAGCAGTACTTC
-	TRBJ1-1	TRBV15	TRBD1	CASLQGLNTEAFF	TGTGCCTCCTTACAGGGGTTGAACACTGAAGCTTTCTTT
-	TRBJ2-5	TRBV7-9	-	CASSNRAEEAQETQYF	TGTGCCAGCAGCAACAGGGCCGAGGAGGCTCAAGAGACCCAGTACTTC
-	TRBJ2-3	TRBV7-3	TRBD1	CASSWTGSTDTQYF	TGTGCCAGCAGCTGGACAGGATCCACAGATACGCAGTATTTT
-	TRBJ1-6	TRBV27	-	CASSPGGRLLHF	TGTGCCAGCAGCCCGGGGGGGAGACTCCTCCACTTT
once	TRBJ1-2	TRBV30	TRBD1	CAWGTGGIGYTF	TGTGCCTGGGGGACAGGGGGCATAGGCTACACCTTC
-	TRBJ2-2	TRBV2	-	CASSEVPDTGELFF	TGTGCCAGCAGTGAAGTTCCAGACACCGGGGAGCTGTTTTTT
-	TRBJ2-1	TRBV3-1/TRBV3-2	TRBD2	CATRLAGGNEQFF	TGTGCCACCCGACTAGCGGGGGGCAATGAGCAGTTCTTC
-	TRBJ2-3	TRBV19	-	CASSPSLQGPLQNAQYF	TGTGCCAGTAGTCCTAGCCTACAGGGTCCCCTCCAAAATGCGCAGTATTTT
-	TRBJ1-1	TRBV5-1	-	CASSLGVNTEAFF	TGCGCCAGCAGCTTGGGAGTGAACACTGAAGCTTTCTTT
few	TRBJ1-1	TRBV11-2	-	CASTTLGGRGTEAFF	TGTGCCAGCACCACGCTCGGGGGGCGCGGGACTGAAGCTTTCTTT
-	TRBJ2-7	TRBV6-5	-	CASSRTRERDEQYF	TGTGCCAGCAGCCGTACTCGGGAGCGGGACGAGCAGTACTTC
-	TRBJ1-4	TRBV28	TRBD1	CASSEVPGTGSNEKLFF	TGTGCCAGCAGTGAGGTACCCGGGACAGGGTCTAATGAAAAACTGTTTTTT
few	TRBJ1-6	TRBV3-1/TRBV3-2	-	CASQDSSGWSPLHF	TGTGCCAGCCAGGACAGTTCTGGGTGGTCACCCCTCCACTTT
-	TRBJ2-1	TRBV29-1	-	CSVLRGVGDEQFF	TGCAGCGTTCTGCGGGGCGTTGGGGATGAGCAGTTCTTC
-	TRBJ1-3	TRBV3-1/TRBV3-2	TRBD1	CASSQARDRGNTIYF	TGTGCCAGCAGCCAGGCACGGGACAGGGGAAACACCATATATTTT